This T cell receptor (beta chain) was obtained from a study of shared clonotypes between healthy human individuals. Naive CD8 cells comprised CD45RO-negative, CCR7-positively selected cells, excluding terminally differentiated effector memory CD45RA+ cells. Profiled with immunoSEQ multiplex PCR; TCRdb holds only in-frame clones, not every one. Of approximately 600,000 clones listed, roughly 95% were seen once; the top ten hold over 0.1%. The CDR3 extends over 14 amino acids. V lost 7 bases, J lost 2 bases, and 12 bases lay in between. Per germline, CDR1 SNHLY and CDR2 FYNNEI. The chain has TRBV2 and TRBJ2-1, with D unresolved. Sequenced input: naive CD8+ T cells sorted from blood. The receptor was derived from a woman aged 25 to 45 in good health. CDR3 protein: CASIWARPYNEQFF. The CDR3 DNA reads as TGTGCCAGCATTTGGGCTAGACCCTACAATGAGCAGTTCTTC.